The entry that follows covers one TCR beta chain sequence. Its antigen is unidentified. Germline CDR1 reads SGHRS; CDR2 reads YFSETQ. V was cut by 3 bases and J by 5 bases, with 15 bases left in between. The CDR3 length is 14 residues. The data stem from a study of memory CD4+ T cells and cytomegalovirus serostatus. Study-level findings and limits: Repertoires predicted CMV serostatus with median bootstrapped AUC of approximately 0.95. CD4+ memory repertoires contained 67 of 164 reported CMV TCRbeta sequences.

Original data processing: After removing out-of-frame reads, around 2.2 million distinct TCRbeta sequences remained. Assay used: immunoSEQ multiplex PCR; TCRdb lists only in-frame clones, some missing. Clone size and V and J calls were adopted from that table, with D and trimming inferred from the DNA. The sample has about 41,000 clones; about 82% are singletons. The sort gate was single viable CD3+CD4+CD8-CD45RO+ cells for memory CD4+ T cells. Serostatus was set by detecting CMV pp150, pp28, p38, p52 IgG. The sequenced sample was memory CD4+ T cells from blood. This TCR came from an adult in good health and CMV-seronegative. The rearrangement links TRBV5-1 to TRBJ2-7, with D perhaps TRBD2 (7 bases). CDR3 bases: TGCGCCAGCAGCTGGGGGGGAACAGGGAACGAGCAGTACTTC. The encoded protein is CASSWGGTGNEQYF.